These T cell receptor beta chains were read from a single sample in a study of T cell responses to AZD1222 COVID-19 vaccine. Clones were sequenced by immunoSEQ multiplex PCR, and TCRdb holds only the in-frame ones, with some missing. The data hold 120,000 to 150,000 clones, with over 85% observed a single time. The sequencing here drew on peripheral blood, taken 28 days after the second AZD1222 dose. The receptors shown here come from an adult who received the AZD1222 COVID-19 vaccine. CDR3s include the opening cysteine and the closing phenylalanine or tryptophan. The order of the fields is J gene, clone size, D gene, V gene, CDR3 DNA, CDR3 protein. A D gene is named only where the DNA matches it firmly. Rows give clone size only sometimes, using once, few, many, or a class for an expanded clone.

TRBJ1-1,NA,TRBD1,TRBV7-2,TGTGCCAGCAGCCGTAGACAGGGGGCTAAAGCTTTCTTT,CASSRRQGAKAFF
TRBJ2-2,once,NA,TRBV6-1,TGTGCCAGCAGTGCCGGAGACAGCTTGAACACCGGGGAGCTGTTTTTT,CASSAGDSLNTGELFF
TRBJ2-7,NA,NA,TRBV9,TGTGCCAGCAGCGTAGGTCCCGTCGTCTCCTACGAGCAGTACTTC,CASSVGPVVSYEQYF
TRBJ2-3,NA,TRBD2,TRBV6-1,TGTGCCAGCAGTGAACTACTAGCGGGGGGAGATACGCAGTATTTT,CASSELLAGGDTQYF
TRBJ2-2,NA,NA,TRBV11-2,TGTGCCAGCAGCCGAACCGGGGAGCTGTTTTTT,CASSRTGELFF
TRBJ2-3,few,NA,TRBV5-4,TGTGCCAGCAGCTTGGACGAGGGCTCAGATACGCAGTATTTT,CASSLDEGSDTQYF
TRBJ1-3,NA,NA,TRBV6-5,TGTGCCAGCAGTCCGGGGGGGGTGGCTGGAAACACCATATATTTT,CASSPGGVAGNTIYF
TRBJ1-2,NA,NA,TRBV3-1/TRBV3-2,TGTGCCAGCAGCCAAGGGTGGGGGGACGTGGCCCCCGATGGCTACACCTTC,CASSQGWGDVAPDGYTF
TRBJ2-1,NA,NA,TRBV7-7,TGTGCTAGCAGCCCCTTAACACAGGGTAATGAGCAGTTCTTC,CASSPLTQGNEQFF
TRBJ2-2,many,TRBD1,TRBV18,TGTGCCAGCTCACCCAAAACCGGGACAGGTTTGCCCGGGGAGCTGTTTTTT,CASSPKTGTGLPGELFF
TRBJ2-5,NA,NA,TRBV2,TGTGCCAGCAGGGAAGGCGCAGGGGGGGAAGAGACCCAGTACTTC,CASREGAGGEETQYF
TRBJ2-3,NA,NA,TRBV25-1,TGTGCCAGCAGTTCACGGGGGATGAGCACAGATACGCAGTATTTT,CASSSRGMSTDTQYF
TRBJ2-1,NA,NA,TRBV9,TGTGCCAGCAGCGTAGGTGGGAGTTTGTACAATGAGCAGTTCTTC,CASSVGGSLYNEQFF
TRBJ2-3,NA,NA,TRBV28,TGTGCCAGCAGTCTCTGGACCCAGGGGACAGATACGCAGTATTTT,CASSLWTQGTDTQYF
TRBJ2-1,NA,NA,TRBV11-2,TGTGCCAGCAGCTTAGGTCTTTGGAATGAGCAGTTCTTC,CASSLGLWNEQFF
TRBJ1-1,NA,NA,TRBV9,TGTGCCAGCAGCGTAGCTTTGGGGACTGAAGCTTTCTTT,CASSVALGTEAFF